This record looks at one TCR beta chain sequence and its context. Its antigen is not known. The CDR3 is 12 amino acids. CDR1 LNHNV and CDR2 YYDKDF come from the germline V gene (reference sequence). V lost 4 bases and J lost 15, with 16 bases in between. This entry is derived from a study of graft-versus-host responses after intestinal transplantation. TCRdb keeps only in-frame clones here, not all; method: immunoSEQ multiplex PCR. The sample carries under 150,000 clones, approximately 94% recorded once. This sample comprised unstimulated CD4+ T cells sorted from spleen or lymph node cells, obtained before intestinal transplant. This receptor was taken from a human donor who received an intestinal transplant. The V and J genes are TRBV15 and TRBJ2-1, with no clear D. The CDR3 region has the DNA TGTGCCACCAGCAACGGAAAGAGCACGGCGTTCTTC. Protein sequence: CATSNGKSTAFF.